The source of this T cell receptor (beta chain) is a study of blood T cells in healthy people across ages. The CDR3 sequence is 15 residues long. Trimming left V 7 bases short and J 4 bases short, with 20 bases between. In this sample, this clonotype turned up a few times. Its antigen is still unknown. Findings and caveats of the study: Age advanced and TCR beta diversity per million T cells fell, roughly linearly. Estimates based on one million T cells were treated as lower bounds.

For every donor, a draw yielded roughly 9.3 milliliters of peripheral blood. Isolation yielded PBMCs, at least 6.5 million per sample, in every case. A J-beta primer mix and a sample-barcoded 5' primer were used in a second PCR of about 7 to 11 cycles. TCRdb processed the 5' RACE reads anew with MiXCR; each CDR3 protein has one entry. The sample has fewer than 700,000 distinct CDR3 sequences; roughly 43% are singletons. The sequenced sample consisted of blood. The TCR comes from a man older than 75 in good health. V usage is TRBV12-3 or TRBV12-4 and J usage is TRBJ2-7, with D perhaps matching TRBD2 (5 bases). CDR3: CASTQGPTRLYEQYF. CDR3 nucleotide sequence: TGTGCCAGCACCCAAGGACCGACCCGACTATACGAGCAGTACTTC.